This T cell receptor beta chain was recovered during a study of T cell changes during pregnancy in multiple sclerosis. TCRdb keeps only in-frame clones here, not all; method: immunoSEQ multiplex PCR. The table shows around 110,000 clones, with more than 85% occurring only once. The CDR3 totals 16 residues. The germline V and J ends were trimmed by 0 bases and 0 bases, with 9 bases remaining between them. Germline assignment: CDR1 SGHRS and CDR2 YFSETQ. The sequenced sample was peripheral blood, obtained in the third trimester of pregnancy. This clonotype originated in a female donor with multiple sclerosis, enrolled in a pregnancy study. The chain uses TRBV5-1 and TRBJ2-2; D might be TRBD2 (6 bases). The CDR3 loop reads CASSLAGLSNTGELFF. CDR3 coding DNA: TGCGCCAGCAGCTTGGCGGGACTCTCGAACACCGGGGAGCTGTTTTTT.